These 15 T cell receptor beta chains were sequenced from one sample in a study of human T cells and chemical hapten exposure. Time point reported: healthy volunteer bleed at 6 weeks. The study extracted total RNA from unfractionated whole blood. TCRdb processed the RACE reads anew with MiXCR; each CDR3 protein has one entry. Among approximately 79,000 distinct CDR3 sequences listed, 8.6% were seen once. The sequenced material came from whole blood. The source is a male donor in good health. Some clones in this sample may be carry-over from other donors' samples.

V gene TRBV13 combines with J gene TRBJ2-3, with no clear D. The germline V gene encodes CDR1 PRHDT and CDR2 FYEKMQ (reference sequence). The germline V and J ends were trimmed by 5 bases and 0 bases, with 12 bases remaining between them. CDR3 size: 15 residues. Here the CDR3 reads CASSLRATSTDTQYF. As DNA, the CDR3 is TGTGCCAGCAGCCTCCGGGCTACTAGCACAGATACGCAGTATTTT. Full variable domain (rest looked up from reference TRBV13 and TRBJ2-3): AAGVIQSPRHLIKEKRETATLKCYPIPRHDTVYWYQQGPGQDPQFLISFYEKMQSDKGSIPDRFSAQQFSDYHSELNMSSLELGDSALYFCASSLRATSTDTQYFGPGTRLTVL.

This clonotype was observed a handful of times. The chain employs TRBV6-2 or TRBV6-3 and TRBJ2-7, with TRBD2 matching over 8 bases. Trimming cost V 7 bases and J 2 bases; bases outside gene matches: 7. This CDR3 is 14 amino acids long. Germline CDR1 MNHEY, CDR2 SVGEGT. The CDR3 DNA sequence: TGTGCCAGCATCCGGGGGGGGGACACCTACGAGCAGTACTTC. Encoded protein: CASIRGGDTYEQYF.

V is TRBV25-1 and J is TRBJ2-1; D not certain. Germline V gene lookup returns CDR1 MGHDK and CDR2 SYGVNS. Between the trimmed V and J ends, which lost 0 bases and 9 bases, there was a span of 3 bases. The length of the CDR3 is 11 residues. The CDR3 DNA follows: TGTGCCAGCAGTGAATACGGTGAGCAGTTCTTC. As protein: CASSEYGEQFF. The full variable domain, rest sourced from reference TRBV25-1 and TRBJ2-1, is EADIYQTPRYLVIGTGKKITLECSQTMGHDKMYWYQQDPGMELHLIHYSYGVNSTEKGDLSSESTVSRIRTEHFPLTLESARPSHTSQYLCASSEYGEQFFGPGTRLTVL.

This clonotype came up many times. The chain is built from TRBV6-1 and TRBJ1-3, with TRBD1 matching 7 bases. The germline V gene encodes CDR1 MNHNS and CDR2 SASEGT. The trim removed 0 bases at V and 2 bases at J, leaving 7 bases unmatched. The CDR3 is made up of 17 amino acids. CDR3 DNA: TGTGCCAGCAGTGAAGCGGCACAACAGGGGACTGGAAACACCATATATTTT. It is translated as CASSEAAQQGTGNTIYF.

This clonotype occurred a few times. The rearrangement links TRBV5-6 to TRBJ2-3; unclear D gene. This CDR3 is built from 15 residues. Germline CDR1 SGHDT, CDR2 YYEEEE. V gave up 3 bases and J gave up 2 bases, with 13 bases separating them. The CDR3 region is CASSSLSGDTDTQYF. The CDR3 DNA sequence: TGTGCCAGCAGCTCCCTTAGTGGGGACACAGATACGCAGTATTTT.

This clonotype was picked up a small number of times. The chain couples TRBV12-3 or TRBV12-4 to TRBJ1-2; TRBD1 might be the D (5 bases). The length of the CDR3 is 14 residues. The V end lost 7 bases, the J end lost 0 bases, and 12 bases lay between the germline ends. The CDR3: CASTQRGANYGYTF. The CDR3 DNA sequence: TGTGCCAGCACCCAAAGGGGTGCTAACTATGGCTACACCTTC.

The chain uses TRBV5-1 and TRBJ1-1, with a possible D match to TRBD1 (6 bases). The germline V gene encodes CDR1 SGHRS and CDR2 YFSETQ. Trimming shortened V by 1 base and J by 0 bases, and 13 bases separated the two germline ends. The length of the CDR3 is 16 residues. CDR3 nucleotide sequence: TGCGCCAGCAGCTTGCAGGGGTTAAGGATGAACACTGAAGCTTTCTTT. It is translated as CASSLQGLRMNTEAFF.

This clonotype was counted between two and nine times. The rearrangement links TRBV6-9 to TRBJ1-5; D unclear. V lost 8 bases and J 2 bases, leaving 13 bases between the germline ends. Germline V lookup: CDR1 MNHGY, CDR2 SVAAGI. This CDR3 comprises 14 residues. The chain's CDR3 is CASPQTRCNQPQHF. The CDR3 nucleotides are TGTGCCAGCCCCCAAACACGTTGCAATCAGCCCCAGCATTTT.

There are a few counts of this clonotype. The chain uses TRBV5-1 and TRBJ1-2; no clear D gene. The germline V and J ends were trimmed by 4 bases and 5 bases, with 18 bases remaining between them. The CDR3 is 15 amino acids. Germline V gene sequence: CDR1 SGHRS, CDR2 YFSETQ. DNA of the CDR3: TGCGCCAGCAGCCTCGGCCTGGACCAAAAATATGGCTACACCTTC. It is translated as CASSLGLDQKYGYTF.

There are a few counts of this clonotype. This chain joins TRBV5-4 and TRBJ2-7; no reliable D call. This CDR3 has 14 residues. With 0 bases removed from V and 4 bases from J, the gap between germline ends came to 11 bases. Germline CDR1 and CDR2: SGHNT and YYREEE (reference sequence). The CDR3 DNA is TGTGCCAGCAGCTTGGGGCTTGGTGAGTACGAGCAGTACTTC. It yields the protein CASSLGLGEYEQYF.

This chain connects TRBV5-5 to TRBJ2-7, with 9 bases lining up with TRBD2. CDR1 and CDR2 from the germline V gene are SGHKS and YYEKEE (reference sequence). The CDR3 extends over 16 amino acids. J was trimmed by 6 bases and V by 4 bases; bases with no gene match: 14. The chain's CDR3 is CASSPGLALASGEQYF. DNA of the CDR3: TGTGCCAGCAGCCCCGGACTAGCGCTCGCGTCGGGCGAGCAGTACTTC.

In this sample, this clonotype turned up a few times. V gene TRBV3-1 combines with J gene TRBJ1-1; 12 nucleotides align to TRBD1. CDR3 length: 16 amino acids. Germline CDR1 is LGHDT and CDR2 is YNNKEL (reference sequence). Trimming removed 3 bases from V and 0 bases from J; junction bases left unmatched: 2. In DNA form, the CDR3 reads TGTGCCAGCAGCCACGGGACAGGGGGCGTGAACACTGAAGCTTTCTTT. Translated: CASSHGTGGVNTEAFF. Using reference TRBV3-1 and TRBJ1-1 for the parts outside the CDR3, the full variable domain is DTAVSQTPKYLVTQMGNDKSIKCEQNLGHDTMYWYKQDSKKFLKIMFSYNNKELIINETVPNRFSPKSPDKAHLNLHINSLELGDSAVYFCASSHGTGGVNTEAFFGQGTRLTVV.

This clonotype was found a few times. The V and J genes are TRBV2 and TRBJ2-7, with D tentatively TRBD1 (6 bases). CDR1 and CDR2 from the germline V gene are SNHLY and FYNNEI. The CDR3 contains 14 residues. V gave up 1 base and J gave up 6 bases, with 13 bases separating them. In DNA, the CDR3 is TGTGCCAGCAGTGAAGTAGGGGGTCCAAGCGAGCAGTACTTC. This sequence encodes CASSEVGGPSEQYF. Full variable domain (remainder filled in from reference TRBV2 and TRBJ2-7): EPEVTQTPSHQVTQMGQEVILRCVPISNHLYFYWYRQILGQKVEFLVSFYNNEISEKSEIFDDQFSVERPDGSNFTLKIRSTKLEDSAMYFCASSEVGGPSEQYFGPGTRLTVT.

The CDR3 DNA sequence: TGTGCCAGCAGCTTAGGACAGGCGAGGCTCCTAGCCAAAAACATTCAGTACTTC. Protein: CASSLGQARLLAKNIQYF. V usage is TRBV5-6 and J usage is TRBJ2-4, with 7 bases identical to TRBD1. This CDR3 has 18 residues. CDR1 is SGHDT, CDR2 YYEEEE, per germline. V shed 2 bases, J shed 0 bases, and the junction held 11 bases outside the gene matches.

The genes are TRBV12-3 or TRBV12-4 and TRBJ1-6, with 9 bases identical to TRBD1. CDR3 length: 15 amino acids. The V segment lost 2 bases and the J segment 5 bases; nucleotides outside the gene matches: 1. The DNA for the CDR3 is TGTGCCAGCAGTTTAAGGACAGGGGATAATTCACCCCTCCACTTT. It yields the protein CASSLRTGDNSPLHF.